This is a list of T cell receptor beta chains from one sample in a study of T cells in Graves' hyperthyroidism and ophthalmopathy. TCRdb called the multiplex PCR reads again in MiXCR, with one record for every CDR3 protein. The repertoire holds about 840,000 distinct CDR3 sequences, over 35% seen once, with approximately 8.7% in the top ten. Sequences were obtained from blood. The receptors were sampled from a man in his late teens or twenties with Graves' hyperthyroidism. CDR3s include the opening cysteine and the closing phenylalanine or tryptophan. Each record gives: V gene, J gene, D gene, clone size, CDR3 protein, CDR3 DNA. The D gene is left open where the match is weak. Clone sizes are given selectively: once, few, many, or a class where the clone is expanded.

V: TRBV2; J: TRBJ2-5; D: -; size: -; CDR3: CASSLFFGPTRETQYF; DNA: TGTGCCAGCAGCTTATTCTTTGGGCCGACGAGAGAGACCCAGTACTTC
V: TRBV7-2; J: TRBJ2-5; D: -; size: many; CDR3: CASSLGVTVVQETQYF; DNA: TGTGCCAGCAGCTTAGGCGTCACAGTAGTCCAAGAGACCCAGTACTTC
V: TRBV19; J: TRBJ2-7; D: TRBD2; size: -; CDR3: CASGEGPHREQYF; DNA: TGTGCCAGTGGGGAGGGTCCCCATCGGGAGCAGTACTTC
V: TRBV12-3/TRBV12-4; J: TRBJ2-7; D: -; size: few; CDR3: CASTGTPYEQYF; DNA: TGTGCCAGCACCGGGACGCCCTACGAGCAGTACTTC
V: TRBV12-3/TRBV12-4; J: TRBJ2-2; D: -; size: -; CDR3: CASSFLDSNTGELFF; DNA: TGTGCCAGCAGTTTTTTAGACAGTAACACCGGGGAGCTGTTTTTT
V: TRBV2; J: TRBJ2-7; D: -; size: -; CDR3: CASSGGTVTYEQCF; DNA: TGTGCCAGCAGTGGGGGGACGGTAACCTACGAGCAGTGCTTC
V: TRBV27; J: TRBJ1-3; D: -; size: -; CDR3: CASSPRRESGNTIYF; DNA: TGTGCCAGCAGTCCGAGACGGGAATCTGGAAACACCATATATTTT
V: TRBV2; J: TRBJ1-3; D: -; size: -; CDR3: CANTDKHVYGYTIYF; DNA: TGTGCCAATACGGACAAGCATGTCTATGGCTACACCATATATTTT
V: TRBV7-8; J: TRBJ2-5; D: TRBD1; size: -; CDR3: CASSWGQGVGETQYF; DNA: TGTGCCAGCAGCTGGGGACAGGGGGTAGGGGAGACCCAGTACTTC
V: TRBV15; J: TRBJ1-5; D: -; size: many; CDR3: CATSRDMQPQHF; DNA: TGTGCCACCAGCAGAGATATGCAGCCCCAGCATTTT
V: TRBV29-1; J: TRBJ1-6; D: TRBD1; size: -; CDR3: CSRDRRDSPLHF; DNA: TGCAGCCGGGACAGACGCGATTCACCCCTCCACTTT
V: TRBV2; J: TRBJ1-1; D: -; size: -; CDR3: CASSGDFDTEAFF; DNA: TGTGCCAGCAGCGGGGACTTCGACACTGAAGCTTTCTTT
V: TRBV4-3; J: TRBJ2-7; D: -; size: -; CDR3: CASSQAPVTGPYYEQYF; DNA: TGCGCCAGCAGCCAAGCCCCGGTGACAGGTCCATACTACGAGCAGTACTTC
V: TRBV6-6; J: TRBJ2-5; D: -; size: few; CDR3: CATTGSQETQYF; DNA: TGTGCCACTACAGGGAGCCAAGAGACCCAGTACTTC
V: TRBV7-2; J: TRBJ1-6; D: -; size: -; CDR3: CASSFGATPSPLHF; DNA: TGTGCCAGCAGCTTTGGGGCAACTCCTTCACCCCTCCACTTT
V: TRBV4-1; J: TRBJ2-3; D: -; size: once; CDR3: CASSQEDGPADTQYF; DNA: TGCGCCAGCAGCCAAGAGGACGGGCCGGCAGATACGCAGTATTTT
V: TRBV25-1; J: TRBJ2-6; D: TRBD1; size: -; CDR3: CASSNYRGSGANVLTF; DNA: TGTGCCAGCAGTAATTACAGGGGCTCAGGGGCCAACGTCCTGACTTTC
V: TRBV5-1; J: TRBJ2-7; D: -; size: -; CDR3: CASSFAGHPYEQYF; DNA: TGCGCCAGCAGCTTCGCCGGACACCCCTACGAGCAGTACTTC
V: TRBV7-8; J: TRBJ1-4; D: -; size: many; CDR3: CASSLARWGPNEKLFF; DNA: TGTGCCAGCAGCTTAGCGCGTTGGGGGCCTAATGAAAAACTGTTTTTT
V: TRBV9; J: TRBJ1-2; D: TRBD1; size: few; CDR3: CASSPGGTGGFFYGYTF; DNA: TGTGCCAGCAGCCCGGGCGGGACAGGGGGCTTTTTTTATGGCTACACCTTC
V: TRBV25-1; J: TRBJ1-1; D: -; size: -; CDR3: CASSQGEGFPEAFF; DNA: TGTGCCAGCAGCCAAGGAGAAGGATTTCCCGAAGCTTTCTTT
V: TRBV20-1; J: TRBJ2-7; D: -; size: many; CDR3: CSARDLYSDYEQYF; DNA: TGCAGTGCTAGGGACCTATACAGCGACTACGAGCAGTACTTC
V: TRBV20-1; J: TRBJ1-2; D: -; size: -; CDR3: CSARGGYDYGYTF; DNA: TGCAGTGCTAGGGGAGGGTATGACTATGGCTACACCTTC
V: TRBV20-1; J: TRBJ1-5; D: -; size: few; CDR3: CSARVGGDQPQHF; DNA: TGCAGTGCTAGAGTAGGGGGGGATCAGCCCCAGCATTTT
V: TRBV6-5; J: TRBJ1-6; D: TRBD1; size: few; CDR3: CASSYSRTGDNSPLHF; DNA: TGTGCCAGCAGTTACTCGAGAACAGGGGATAATTCACCCCTCCACTTT
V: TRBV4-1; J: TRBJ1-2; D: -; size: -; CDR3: CASSPIGGANYGYTF; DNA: TGCGCCAGCAGCCCCATTGGGGGAGCTAACTATGGCTACACCTTC
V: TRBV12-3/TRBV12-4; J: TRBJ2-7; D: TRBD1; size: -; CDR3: CASSGTDGPSYEQYF; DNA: TGTGCCAGCAGTGGGACAGACGGACCCTCCTACGAGCAGTACTTC
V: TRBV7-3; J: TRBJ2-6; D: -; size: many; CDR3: CASSFSGSSGANVLTF; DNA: TGTGCCAGCAGCTTCTCGGGTAGCTCTGGGGCCAACGTCCTGACTTTC
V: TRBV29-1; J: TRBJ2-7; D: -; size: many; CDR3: CSVEGSEASYEQYF; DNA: TGCAGCGTTGAAGGGTCAGAGGCCTCCTACGAGCAGTACTTC
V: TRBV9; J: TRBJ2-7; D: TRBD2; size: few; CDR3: CASSPRTSGTNEQYF; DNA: TGTGCCAGCAGCCCCCGGACTAGCGGGACCAACGAGCAGTACTTC
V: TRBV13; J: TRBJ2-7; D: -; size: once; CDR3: CASSLGLEPHRYEQYF; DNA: TGTGCCAGCAGCTTAGGCCTGGAACCCCACAGGTACGAGCAGTACTTC
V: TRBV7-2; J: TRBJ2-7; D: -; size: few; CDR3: CASSFTPGTLYEQYF; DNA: TGTGCCAGCAGCTTCACCCCGGGAACCTTGTACGAGCAGTACTTC
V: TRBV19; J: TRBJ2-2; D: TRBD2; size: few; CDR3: CASSILVAGGRGTGELFF; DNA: TGTGCCAGTAGTATCCTGGTAGCGGGGGGTCGCGGCACCGGGGAGCTGTTTTTT
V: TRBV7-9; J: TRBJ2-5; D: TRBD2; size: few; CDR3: CASSDSGSLGETQYF; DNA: TGTGCCAGCAGCGACAGCGGGAGCCTTGGGGAGACCCAGTACTTC
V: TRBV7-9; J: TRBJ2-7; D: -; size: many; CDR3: CASRLGGAYEQYF; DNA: TGTGCCAGCCGATTGGGAGGAGCCTACGAGCAGTACTTC
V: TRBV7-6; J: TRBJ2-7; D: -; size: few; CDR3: CASSLAGRTPSALDEQYF; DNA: TGTGCCAGCAGCTTAGCCGGCAGGACCCCTTCCGCGCTGGACGAGCAGTACTTC
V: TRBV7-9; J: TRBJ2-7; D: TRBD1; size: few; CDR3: CASSLGGQGDEQYF; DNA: TGTGCCAGCAGCTTAGGGGGACAGGGGGACGAGCAGTACTTC
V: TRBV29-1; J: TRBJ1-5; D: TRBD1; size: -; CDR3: CSVATGDGDQPQHF; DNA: TGCAGCGTAGCCACAGGGGACGGAGATCAGCCCCAGCATTTT
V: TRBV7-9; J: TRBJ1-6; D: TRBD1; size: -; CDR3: CASNRPGTGDPALHF; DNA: TGTGCCAGCAACCGCCCCGGGACAGGGGATCCAGCCCTCCACTTT
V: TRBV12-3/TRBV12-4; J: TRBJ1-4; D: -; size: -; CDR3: CASRGSGRLLNEKLFF; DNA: TGTGCCAGCAGAGGCTCCGGACGGCTTCTTAATGAAAAACTGTTTTTT
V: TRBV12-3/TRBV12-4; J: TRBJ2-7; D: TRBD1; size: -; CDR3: CASSWGQGLTEQYF; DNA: TGTGCCAGCAGTTGGGGACAGGGATTGACGGAGCAGTACTTC
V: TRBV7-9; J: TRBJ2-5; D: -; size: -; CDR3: CASSFRVLQETQYF; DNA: TGTGCCAGCAGCTTCCGGGTCCTCCAAGAGACCCAGTACTTC
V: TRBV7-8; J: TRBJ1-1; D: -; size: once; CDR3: CASSQDRDTNTEAFF; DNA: TGTGCCAGCAGCCAAGACCGGGACACTAACACTGAAGCTTTCTTT
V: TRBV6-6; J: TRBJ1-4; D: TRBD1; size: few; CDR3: CASSHLGQGNEKLFF; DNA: TGTGCCAGCAGCCACCTGGGACAGGGGAATGAAAAACTGTTTTTT
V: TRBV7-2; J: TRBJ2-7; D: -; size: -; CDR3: CASSLMRGPTYEQYF; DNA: TGTGCCAGCAGCTTAATGCGGGGGCCAACCTACGAGCAGTACTTC
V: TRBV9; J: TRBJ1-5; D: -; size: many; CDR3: CASSVGTDQPQHF; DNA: TGTGCCAGCAGCGTAGGGACTGATCAGCCCCAGCATTTT
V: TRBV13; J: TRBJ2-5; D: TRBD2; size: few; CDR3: CASSLARTSGETQYF; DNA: TGTGCCAGCAGCTTAGCCCGGACTAGCGGAGAGACCCAGTACTTC